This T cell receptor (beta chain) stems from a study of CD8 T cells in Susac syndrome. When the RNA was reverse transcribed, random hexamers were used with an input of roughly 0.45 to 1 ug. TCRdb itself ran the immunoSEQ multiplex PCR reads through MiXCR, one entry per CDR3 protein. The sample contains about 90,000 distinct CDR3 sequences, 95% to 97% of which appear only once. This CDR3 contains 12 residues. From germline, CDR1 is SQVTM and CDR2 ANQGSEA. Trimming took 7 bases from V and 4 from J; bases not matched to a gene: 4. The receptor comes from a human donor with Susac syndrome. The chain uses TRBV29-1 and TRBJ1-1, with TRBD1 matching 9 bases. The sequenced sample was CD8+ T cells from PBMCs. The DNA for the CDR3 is TGCAGCGCCGAGACAGGGGGCACTGAAGCTTTCTTT. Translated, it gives CSAETGGTEAFF.